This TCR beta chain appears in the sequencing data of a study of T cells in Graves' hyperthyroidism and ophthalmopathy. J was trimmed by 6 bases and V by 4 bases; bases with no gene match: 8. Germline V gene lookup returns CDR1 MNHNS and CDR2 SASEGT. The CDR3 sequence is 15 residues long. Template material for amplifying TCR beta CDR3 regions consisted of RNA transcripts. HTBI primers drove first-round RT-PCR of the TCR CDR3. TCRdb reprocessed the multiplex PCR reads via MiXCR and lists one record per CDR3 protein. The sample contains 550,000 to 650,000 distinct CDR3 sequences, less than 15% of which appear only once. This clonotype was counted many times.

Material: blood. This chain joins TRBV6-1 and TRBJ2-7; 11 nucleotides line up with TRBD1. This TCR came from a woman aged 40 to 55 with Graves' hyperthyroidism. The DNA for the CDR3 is TGTGCCAGCAGTGCCTCGCGGACAGGGGGCGGCGAGCAGTACTTC. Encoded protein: CASSASRTGGGEQYF.